The clone carrying this TCR beta chain was counted many times. The antigen remains undetermined. Trimming took off 7 bases at V and 3 bases at J, with 11 bases between the two ends. Per the germline V gene, CDR1 is DFQATT and CDR2 is SNEGSKA (reference sequence). The CDR3 loop spans 12 amino acids. The source of the sample is a study of metastatic and nonmetastatic thyroid tumors. For the study at large: Repertoire data that came from the blood and tumor or nodule tissue of malignant and benign thyroid patients were compared.

Under the authors' procedure: Built for papillary thyroid cancer, a distant-metastasis classifier drew on CDR3 differences across clinicopathological groups. Via MiXCR, TCRdb re-called the PCR reads. These V and J calls originate from TCRdb's pipeline instead of the authors' own analysis. This table has approximately 32,000 clones, roughly 20% appearing once. Study findings and constraints: Reportedly, malignant thyroid tumors had significantly higher TCR beta diversity than benign nodules, in blood and tumor.

Not a single patient had been given any form of treatment at any point before undergoing thyroid surgery. The chain carries TRBV20-1 and TRBJ2-3; no reliable D call. The clonotype originates from a male donor with papillary thyroid cancer or a benign thyroid nodule (not recorded which). Some clones in this sample may be carry-over from other donors' samples. The specimen sequenced was tumor tissue. The CDR3 here is CSVRSSTDTQYF. CDR3 nucleotides: TGCAGTGTACGTTCCTCTACAGATACGCAGTATTTT.